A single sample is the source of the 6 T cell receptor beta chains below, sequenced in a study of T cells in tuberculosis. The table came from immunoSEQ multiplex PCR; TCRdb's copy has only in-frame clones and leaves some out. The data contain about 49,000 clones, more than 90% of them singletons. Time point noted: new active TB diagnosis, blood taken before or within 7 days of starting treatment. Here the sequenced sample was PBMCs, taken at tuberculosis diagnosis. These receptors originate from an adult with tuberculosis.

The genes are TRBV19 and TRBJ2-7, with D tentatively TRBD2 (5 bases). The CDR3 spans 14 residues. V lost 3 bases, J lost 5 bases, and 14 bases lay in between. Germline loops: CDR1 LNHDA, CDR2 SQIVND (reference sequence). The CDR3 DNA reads TGTGCCAGTAGTATGATAGGGAGATGGGACGAGCAGTACTTC. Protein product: CASSMIGRWDEQYF.

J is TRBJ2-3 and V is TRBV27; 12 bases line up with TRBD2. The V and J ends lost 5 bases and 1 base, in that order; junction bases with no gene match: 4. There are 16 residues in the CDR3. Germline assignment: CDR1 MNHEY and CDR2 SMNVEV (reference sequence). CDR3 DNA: TGTGCCAGCAGTCTAGCGGGAGGGCTACGCACAGATACGCAGTATTTT. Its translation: CASSLAGGLRTDTQYF.

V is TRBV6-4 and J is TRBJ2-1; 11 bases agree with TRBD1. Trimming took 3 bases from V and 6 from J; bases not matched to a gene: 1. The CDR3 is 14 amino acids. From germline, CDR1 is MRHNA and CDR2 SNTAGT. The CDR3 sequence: CASSEGTGGNEQFF. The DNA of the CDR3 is TGTGCCAGCAGTGAAGGGACAGGGGGCAATGAGCAGTTCTTC.

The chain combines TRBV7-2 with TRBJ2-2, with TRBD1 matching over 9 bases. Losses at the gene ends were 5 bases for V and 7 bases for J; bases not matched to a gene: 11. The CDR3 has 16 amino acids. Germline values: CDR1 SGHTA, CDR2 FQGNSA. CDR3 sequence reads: CASSRRTGEKGGELFF. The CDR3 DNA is TGTGCCAGCAGCAGAAGGACAGGGGAAAAGGGCGGGGAGCTGTTTTTT.

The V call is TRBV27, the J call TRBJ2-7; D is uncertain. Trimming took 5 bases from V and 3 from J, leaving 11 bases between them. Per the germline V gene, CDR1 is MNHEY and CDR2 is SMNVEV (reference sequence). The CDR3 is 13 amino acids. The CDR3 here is CASSPRSFYEQYF. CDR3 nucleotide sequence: TGTGCCAGCAGTCCCAGGTCCTTCTACGAGCAGTACTTC.

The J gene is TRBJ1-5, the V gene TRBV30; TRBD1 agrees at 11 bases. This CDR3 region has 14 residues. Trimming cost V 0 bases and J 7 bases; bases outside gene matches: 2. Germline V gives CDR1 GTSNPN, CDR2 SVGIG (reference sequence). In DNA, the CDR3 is TGTGCCTGGAGTGTCGGGACAGGGGGACAGCCCCAGCATTTT. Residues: CAWSVGTGGQPQHF.